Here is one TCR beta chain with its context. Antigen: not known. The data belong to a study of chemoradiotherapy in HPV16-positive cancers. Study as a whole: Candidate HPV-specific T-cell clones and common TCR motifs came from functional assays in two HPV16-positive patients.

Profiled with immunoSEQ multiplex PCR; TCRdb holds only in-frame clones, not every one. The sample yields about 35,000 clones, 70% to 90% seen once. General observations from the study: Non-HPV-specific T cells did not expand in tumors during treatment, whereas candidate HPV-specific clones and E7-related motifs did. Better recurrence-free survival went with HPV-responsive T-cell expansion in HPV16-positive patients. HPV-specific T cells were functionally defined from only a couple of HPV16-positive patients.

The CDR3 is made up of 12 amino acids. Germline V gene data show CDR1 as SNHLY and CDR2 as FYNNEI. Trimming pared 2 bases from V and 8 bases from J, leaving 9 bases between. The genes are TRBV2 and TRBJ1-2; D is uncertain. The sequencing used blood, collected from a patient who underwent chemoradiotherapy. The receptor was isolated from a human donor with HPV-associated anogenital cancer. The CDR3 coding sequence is TGTGCCAGCAGTGAAAGAGTGGAGGGCTACACCTTC. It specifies CASSERVEGYTF.